One and the same sample provided the 25 T cell receptor beta chains below, sequenced in a study of blood T cell repertoires in COVID-19 (dated by TCRdb to 2020 to 2021). Library preparation was by the immunoSEQ multiplex PCR assay. Here the immuneACCESS table is served through TCRdb, limited to in-frame sequences with V and J called. Missing clones are a known gap in these copies; in checked studies unresolved V genes cover under half, and the rest lacks a known reason. The sample includes approximately 410,000 clones, with just over 85% observed a single time. Jointly, the top ten make up roughly 1.4% of the sample. Specimen: peripheral blood. The receptors were gathered from a young woman with active or convalescent COVID-19.

The chain joins TRBV5-1 to TRBJ2-1, with TRBD2 matching 12 bases. Per germline, CDR1 SGHRS and CDR2 YFSETQ. The CDR3 has 15 residues. V dropped 5 bases and J dropped 7; count of bases not matched to a gene: 7. The CDR3 nucleotides read TGCGCCAGCAGTCCGGGACTAGCGGGTATGAATGAGCAGTTCTTC. It translates to CASSPGLAGMNEQFF. Full variable domain (missing parts from reference TRBV5-1 and TRBJ2-1): KAGVTQTPRYLIKTRGQQVTLSCSPISGHRSVSWYQQTPGQGLQFLFEYFSETQRNKGNFPGRFSGRQFSNSRSEMNVSTLELGDSALYLCASSPGLAGMNEQFFGPGTRLTVL.

Only one count was recorded for this clone. The rearrangement uses TRBV29-1 and TRBJ2-2; D is unresolved. This CDR3 has 13 residues. V lost 6 bases and J lost 0, with 8 bases in between. CDR1 is SQVTM and CDR2 is ANQGSEA in the germline V gene. In nucleotides, the CDR3 is TGCAGCGTCCCGGGTGCGAACACCGGGGAGCTGTTTTTT. Amino acids: CSVPGANTGELFF.

The V and J genes are TRBV13 and TRBJ1-6, with 9 bases lining up with TRBD1. The CDR3 totals 14 residues. CDR1 and CDR2 (germline): PRHDT, FYEKMQ (reference sequence). The junction had 4 bases not matched to a gene; V was cut back by 5 bases and J by 8 bases. The CDR3 DNA reads as TGTGCCAGCAGCCGCCGGGACAGGGATTCACCCCTCCACTTT. Its translation is CASSRRDRDSPLHF.

The chain carries TRBV27 and TRBJ2-7, with 10 positions matching TRBD1. The length of the CDR3 is 14 residues. Germline assignment: CDR1 MNHEY and CDR2 SMNVEV (reference sequence). The V segment lost 2 bases and the J segment 5 bases; nucleotides outside the gene matches: 3. Written as DNA, the CDR3 is TGTGCCAGCAGTTTAGGGGACAGGGGCCACGAGCAGTACTTC. It codes for CASSLGDRGHEQYF.

This chain connects TRBV5-1 to TRBJ1-6; 8 bases agree with TRBD1. V trimming: 4 bases; J trimming: 5 bases; junction bases outside the gene matches: 2. CDR1 SGHRS and CDR2 YFSETQ come from the germline V gene. The CDR3 has 14 amino acids. CDR3 amino acids: CASSPTGDNSPLHF. In DNA form, the CDR3 reads TGCGCCAGCAGCCCGACAGGGGATAATTCACCCCTCCACTTT.

This sequence joins TRBV30 and TRBJ2-1; the D is unclear. The CDR3 is 13 amino acids. In germline, CDR1 is GTSNPN, CDR2 SVGIG (reference sequence). The ends were cut back, 5 bases at V and 2 bases at J, with 10 bases in the middle. The CDR3 coding sequence is TGTGCCTGGGACGGCGGAACCTACAATGAGCAGTTCTTC. As protein: CAWDGGTYNEQFF.

The chain is built from TRBV6-5 and TRBJ1-1, with no clear D. The CDR3 has 13 residues. Germline V CDR1 and CDR2: MNHEY, SVGAGI. V lost 5 bases and J 4 bases, leaving 11 bases between the germline ends. The CDR3 protein is CASSNPAGTEAFF. CDR3 nucleotide sequence: TGTGCCAGCAGTAACCCCGCGGGCACTGAAGCTTTCTTT.

The chain is built from TRBV29-1 and TRBJ2-1, with 7 bases lining up with TRBD2. Germline assignment: CDR1 SQVTM and CDR2 ANQGSEA. The CDR3 sequence is 13 residues long. The CDR3, as DNA: TGCAGTTCAGCGGGGACCACCTACAATGAGCAGTTCTTC. It codes for CSSAGTTYNEQFF.

The genes are TRBV6-4 and TRBJ2-2; D gene ambiguous. There are 9 residues in the CDR3. Per the germline V gene, CDR1 is MRHNA and CDR2 is SNTAGT. The DNA for the CDR3 is TGTGCTGGCCAAGGGGAGCTGTTTTTT. This translates into CAGQGELFF.

The chain joins TRBV30 to TRBJ1-1, with TRBD1 matching over 12 bases. Germline CDR1 and CDR2: GTSNPN and SVGIG (reference sequence). CDR3 length: 16 residues. V lost 5 bases to trimming and J lost 7 bases; unmatched junction nucleotides: 14. CDR3 residues: CAWDGTGGAVGFEAFF. The DNA for the CDR3 is TGTGCCTGGGATGGGACAGGGGGCGCCGTGGGATTTGAAGCTTTCTTT. Full variable domain (missing parts from reference TRBV30 and TRBJ1-1): SQTIHQWPATLVQPVGSPLSLECTVEGTSNPNLYWYRQAAGRGLQLLFYSVGIGQISSEVPQNLSASRPQDRQFILSSKKLLLSDSGFYLCAWDGTGGAVGFEAFFGQGTRLTVV.

This chain joins TRBV30 and TRBJ1-5; D unclear. Germline CDR1 reads GTSNPN; CDR2 reads SVGIG (reference sequence). CDR3 length: 13 residues. The V end lost 3 bases, the J end lost 7 bases, and 13 bases lay between the germline ends. The CDR3 sequence: CAWRGLADQPQHF. The CDR3 DNA follows: TGTGCCTGGAGGGGTTTAGCGGACCAGCCCCAGCATTTT. Full variable domain (remainder filled in from reference TRBV30 and TRBJ1-5): SQTIHQWPATLVQPVGSPLSLECTVEGTSNPNLYWYRQAAGRGLQLLFYSVGIGQISSEVPQNLSASRPQDRQFILSSKKLLLSDSGFYLCAWRGLADQPQHFGDGTRLSIL.

The V gene is TRBV5-8, the J gene TRBJ2-1; 12 bases map to TRBD2. The length of the CDR3 is 15 residues. V dropped 4 bases and J dropped 5; count of bases not matched to a gene: 4. Germline CDR1 is SGHTS and CDR2 is YDEGEE. CDR3 sequence (DNA): TGTGCCAGCAGCCTCAGACTAGCGGGAGACAATGAGCAGTTCTTC. The encoded protein is CASSLRLAGDNEQFF. The full variable domain, rest sourced from reference TRBV5-8 and TRBJ2-1, is EAGVTQSPTHLIKTRGQQATLRCSPISGHTSVYWYQQALGLGLQFLLWYDEGEERNRGNFPPRFSGRQFPNYSSELNVNALELEDSALYLCASSLRLAGDNEQFFGPGTRLTVL.

This chain links TRBV5-5 with TRBJ2-7; 8 positions match TRBD1. The CDR3 totals 12 residues. The V gene's germline CDR1 is SGHKS and CDR2 YYEKEE (reference sequence). V shed 4 bases, J shed 4 bases, and the junction held 1 base outside the gene matches. CDR3 sequence: CASSRDRYEQYF. DNA for the CDR3: TGTGCCAGCAGCCGGGACAGGTACGAGCAGTACTTC.

This sequence joins TRBV2 and TRBJ2-7; TRBD2 might be the D (6 bases). CDR3 length: 16 residues. Per the germline V gene, CDR1 is SNHLY and CDR2 is FYNNEI. V dropped 4 bases and J dropped 1 base, with 17 bases sitting between them. CDR3 in DNA: TGTGCCAGCAGTGCCTCGCGGGACGCCCCATCCTACGAGCAGTACTTC. Residues: CASSASRDAPSYEQYF. The variable domain in full, with the rest retrieved from reference TRBV2 and TRBJ2-7, is EPEVTQTPSHQVTQMGQEVILRCVPISNHLYFYWYRQILGQKVEFLVSFYNNEISEKSEIFDDQFSVERPDGSNFTLKIRSTKLEDSAMYFCASSASRDAPSYEQYFGPGTRLTVT.

This clone has only a few counts. In DNA, the CDR3 is TGTGCCATCAGTGAGTCGGGCAGACATAATTCACCCCTCCACTTT. Protein: CAISESGRHNSPLHF. The chain carries TRBV10-3 and TRBJ1-6; D gene ambiguous. Trimming stripped 0 bases from V and 5 bases from J, with 8 bases between. Germline V lookup: CDR1 ENHRY, CDR2 SYGVKD. CDR3 size: 15 residues.

The chain has TRBV18 and TRBJ2-7; the match to TRBD1 covers 9 bases. CDR3 length equals 18 residues. With V trimmed by 0 bases and J by 6 bases, 15 bases remained unmatched. Germline CDR1 reads KGHSH; CDR2 reads LQKENI. The CDR3 loop reads CASSPPAPNRGHWAEQYF. The CDR3 DNA reads TGTGCCAGCTCACCACCGGCCCCGAACAGGGGGCATTGGGCCGAGCAGTACTTC.

The J gene is TRBJ2-7, the V gene TRBV7-6, with 7 nucleotides matching TRBD1. The V gene's germline CDR1 is SGHVS and CDR2 FNYEAQ. Trimming removed 6 bases from V and 5 bases from J; junction bases left unmatched: 7. CDR3 size: 13 residues. CDR3 region: CASSAGGYNEQYF. The CDR3 region has the DNA TGTGCCAGCAGTGCAGGGGGTTACAACGAGCAGTACTTC.

This clone has only one observation. V is TRBV7-9 and J is TRBJ2-6; unclear D gene. V lost 8 bases to trimming and J lost 12 bases, with 14 bases between them. The CDR3 covers 12 residues. Looked up from germline, CDR1 is SEHNR and CDR2 is FQNEAQ (reference sequence). The CDR3 nucleotides are TGTGCCAGCGGTCCAGAGGCCCCCGTCCTGACTTTC. Translating gives CASGPEAPVLTF. Variable domain in full (rest from reference TRBV7-9 and TRBJ2-6): DTGVSQNPRHKITKRGQNVTFRCDPISEHNRLYWYRQTLGQGPEFLTYFQNEAQLEKSRLLSDRFSAERPKGSFSTLEIQRTEQGDSAMYLCASGPEAPVLTFGAGSRLTVL.

The V and J genes are TRBV4-1 and TRBJ1-4; TRBD1 is a possible D gene (5 bases). Germline-derived CDR1 and CDR2 are MGHRA and YSYEKL. This CDR3 contains 17 residues. Trimming pared 0 bases from V and 5 bases from J, leaving 16 bases between. The CDR3 is CASSQEGPRTPNEKLFF. In nucleotides, the CDR3 is TGCGCCAGCAGCCAAGAAGGCCCCAGGACACCGAATGAAAAACTGTTTTTT.

V and J are TRBV19 and TRBJ2-3; possibly TRBD2 for D (6 bases). The germline V and J ends were trimmed by 6 bases and 6 bases, with 16 bases remaining between them. This CDR3 contains 14 residues. Per germline, CDR1 LNHDA and CDR2 SQIVND (reference sequence). CDR3 coding DNA: TGTGCCAGTAGCCTCGATCGGGGGAGGGATACGCAGTATTTT. Protein product: CASSLDRGRDTQYF.

A few counts support this clone. This sample includes further DNA sequences coding for the same CDR3. Written as DNA, the CDR3 is TGCGCCAGCAGCTTGGGGGCAGGGGAAGAGACCCAGTACTTC. The encoded protein is CASSLGAGEETQYF. The chain uses TRBV5-1 and TRBJ2-5, with D maybe TRBD1 (6 bases). With 0 bases removed from V and 3 bases from J, the gap between germline ends came to 9 bases. Germline lookup yields CDR1 SGHRS and CDR2 YFSETQ. This CDR3 contains 14 residues.

This rearrangement joins TRBV4-2 to TRBJ2-1; a weak D match, TRBD2 (6 bases). CDR3 size: 14 residues. Germline V gene data show CDR1 as LGHNA and CDR2 as YNFKEQ. The germline V and J ends were trimmed by 4 bases and 8 bases, with 15 bases remaining between them. CDR3 amino acids: CASSLAGRSDEQFF. CDR3 sequence (DNA): TGTGCCAGCAGCCTCGCCGGGAGAAGCGATGAGCAGTTCTTC.

The genes are TRBV29-1 and TRBJ2-3; possible D gene TRBD1, 6 bases. Germline CDR1 reads SQVTM; CDR2 reads ANQGSEA. This CDR3 is 12 amino acids long. V gave up 4 bases and J gave up 1 base, with 6 bases separating them. The CDR3 DNA reads as TGCAGCGTTGGACAGGGCACAGATACGCAGTATTTT. The encoded protein is CSVGQGTDTQYF.

V and J are TRBV19 and TRBJ1-6; tentatively, D is TRBD1 (6 bases). Germline V gene lookup returns CDR1 LNHDA and CDR2 SQIVND (reference sequence). Trimming removed 0 bases at V and 7 bases at J, with 10 bases between. This CDR3 is 15 amino acids long. CDR3 amino acids: CASSIDQGKNSPLHF. The CDR3, as DNA: TGTGCCAGTAGTATAGATCAGGGGAAGAATTCACCCCTCCACTTT.

This clone has at least ten counts. The rearrangement links TRBV6-2 or TRBV6-3 to TRBJ2-5; no reliable D call. Trimming shortened V by 0 bases and J by 4 bases, and 6 bases separated the two germline ends. This CDR3 has 13 amino acids. Germline V CDR1 and CDR2: MNHEY, SVGEGT. The CDR3 sequence is CASSYSEIETQYF. CDR3 DNA sequence: TGTGCCAGCAGTTACTCAGAGATAGAGACCCAGTACTTC.